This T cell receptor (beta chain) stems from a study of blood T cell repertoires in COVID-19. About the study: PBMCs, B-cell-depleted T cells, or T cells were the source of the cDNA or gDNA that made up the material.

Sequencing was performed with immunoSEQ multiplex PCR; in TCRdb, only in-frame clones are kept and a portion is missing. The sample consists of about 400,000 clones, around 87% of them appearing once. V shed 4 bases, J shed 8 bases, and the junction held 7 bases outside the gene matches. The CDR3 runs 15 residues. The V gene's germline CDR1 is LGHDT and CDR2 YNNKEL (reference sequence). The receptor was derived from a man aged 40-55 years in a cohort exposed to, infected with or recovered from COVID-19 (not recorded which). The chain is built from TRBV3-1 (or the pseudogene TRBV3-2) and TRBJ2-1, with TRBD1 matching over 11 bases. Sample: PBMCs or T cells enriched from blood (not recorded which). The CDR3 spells CASSPRDRGSDEQFF. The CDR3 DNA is TGTGCCAGCAGCCCGCGGGACAGGGGGTCCGATGAGCAGTTCTTC.